These 19 T cell receptor beta chains were all obtained from the same sample, sequenced in a study of blood T cell repertoires in COVID-19. Measured with immunoSEQ multiplex PCR; TCRdb has only the in-frame clones, and not every one. In the table there are 18,000 or so clones, approximately 84% of which are singletons. The sequenced sample was peripheral blood. The receptors shown here come from a human donor with active COVID-19. The donor label of this sample is uncertain.

The DNA for the CDR3 is TGCAGCGTTAAGTGGGGGGCGAACACCGGGGAGCTGTTTTTT. It is translated as CSVKWGANTGELFF. The V gene is TRBV29-1, the J gene TRBJ2-2; D may be TRBD2 (6 bases). Per the germline V gene, CDR1 is SQVTM and CDR2 is ANQGSEA. There are 14 residues in the CDR3. Between the trimmed V and J ends, which lost 5 bases and 0 bases, there was a span of 10 bases.

The chain joins TRBV6-6 to TRBJ2-7; 10 bases agree with TRBD1. The V and J ends lost 6 bases and 5 bases, in that order; junction bases with no gene match: 7. Germline V gene lookup returns CDR1 MNHNY and CDR2 SVGAGI (reference sequence). The CDR3 consists of 14 residues. CDR3 nucleotides: TGTGCCAGCAGCAGGGACAGGGGACCGCACGAGCAGTACTTC. Its translation: CASSRDRGPHEQYF.

The chain has TRBV7-8 and TRBJ2-1; 15 bases map to TRBD2. With 5 bases clipped from V and 8 bases from J, the junction kept 4 bases outside the gene matches. This CDR3 spans 15 amino acids. CDR1 SGHVS and CDR2 FQNEAQ come from the germline V gene. CDR3 sequence reads: CASSRGLAGGDEQFF. The CDR3 DNA follows: TGTGCCAGCAGCCGAGGACTAGCGGGAGGGGATGAGCAGTTCTTC. Variable domain in full (rest from reference TRBV7-8 and TRBJ2-1): GAGVSQSPRYKVAKRGQDVALRCDPISGHVSLFWYQQALGQGPEFLTYFQNEAQLDKSGLPSDRFFAERPEGSVSTLKIQRTQQEDSAVYLCASSRGLAGGDEQFFGPGTRLTVL.

This clone has a handful of counts. V usage is TRBV19 and J usage is TRBJ1-2, with D possibly matching TRBD1 (5 bases). The germline V and J ends were trimmed by 5 bases and 8 bases, with 12 bases remaining between them. There are 12 residues in the CDR3. Germline V gene data show CDR1 as LNHDA and CDR2 as SQIVND (reference sequence). CDR3 region: CASSDTGWGYTF. In DNA, the CDR3 is TGTGCCAGTAGTGATACAGGCTGGGGCTACACCTTC.

V gene TRBV6-5 combines with J gene TRBJ1-6; the match to TRBD1 covers 8 bases. The CDR3 spans 13 residues. The V and J ends lost 8 bases and 9 bases, in that order; junction bases with no gene match: 6. Germline CDR1 and CDR2: MNHEY and SVGAGI. Written as DNA, the CDR3 is TGTGCCAGCCGCGGACAGGGAGGTTCACCCCTCCACTTT. Its translation is CASRGQGGSPLHF.

This rearrangement joins TRBV28 to TRBJ2-7, with 15 bases fitting TRBD2. Germline trimming cut 7 bases from V and 5 bases from J; bases unmatched to any gene: 9. Per germline, CDR1 MDHEN and CDR2 SYDVKM. This CDR3 spans 16 amino acids. This CDR3 is CASKGTSGRFSDEQYF. As DNA, the CDR3 is TGTGCCAGCAAGGGGACTAGCGGGAGGTTCAGCGACGAGCAGTACTTC.

The rearrangement links TRBV6-6 to TRBJ2-3, with D possibly TRBD2 on 6 matching bases. In germline, CDR1 is MNHNY, CDR2 SVGAGI (reference sequence). CDR3 length: 14 amino acids. The germline V and J ends were trimmed by 10 bases and 5 bases, with 19 bases remaining between them. CDR3 DNA: TGTGCCACCCAAGGAGGGCCAGGAGAAGATACGCAGTATTTT. Its translation: CATQGGPGEDTQYF.

The chain has TRBV27 and TRBJ2-7; a possible D gene is TRBD1 (7 bases). The CDR3 totals 15 residues. Germline-derived CDR1 and CDR2 are MNHEY and SMNVEV (reference sequence). V gave up 6 bases and J gave up 3 bases, with 18 bases separating them. CDR3 protein: CASRTRGTDHYEQYF. In DNA form, the CDR3 reads TGTGCCAGCAGGACCCGCGGGACAGACCACTACGAGCAGTACTTC.

The V gene is TRBV14, the J gene TRBJ1-6; D is uncertain. The germline CDR1 and CDR2 sequences are SGHDN and FVKESK. V was clipped by 3 bases and J by 9 bases, with 6 bases between them. The CDR3 runs 12 residues. CDR3 amino acids: CASSQRGSPLHF. In DNA form, the CDR3 reads TGTGCCAGCAGCCAGCGGGGTTCACCCCTCCACTTT. Full variable domain (outside the CDR3, taken from reference TRBV14 and TRBJ1-6): EAGVTQFPSHSVIEKGQTVTLRCDPISGHDNLYWYRRVMGKEIKFLLHFVKESKQDESGMPNNRFLAERTGGTYSTLKVQPAELEDSGVYFCASSQRGSPLHFGNGTRLTVT.

The rearrangement joins TRBV4-1 to TRBJ1-4; maybe TRBD1 (5 bases). Germline CDR1 MGHRA, CDR2 YSYEKL. V was cut by 4 bases and J by 8 bases, with 20 bases left in between. The CDR3 extends over 16 amino acids. The chain's CDR3 is CASSRDEQAYKEKLFF. DNA of the CDR3: TGCGCCAGCAGCCGAGACGAACAGGCCTATAAGGAAAAACTGTTTTTT.

This clone has a handful of counts. The chain uses TRBV11-2 and TRBJ2-2; possibly TRBD2 for D (6 bases). This CDR3 contains 16 residues. Trimming took off 4 bases at V and 5 bases at J, with 17 bases between the two ends. Looked up from germline, CDR1 is SGHAT and CDR2 is FQNNGV. The CDR3 DNA sequence: TGTGCCAGCAGCTCCCGGCGGGGCGCGGTTACCGGGGAGCTGTTTTTT. Translated, it gives CASSSRRGAVTGELFF. The full variable domain, completed using reference TRBV11-2 and TRBJ2-2, is EAGVAQSPRYKIIEKRQSVAFWCNPISGHATLYWYQQILGQGPKLLIQFQNNGVVDDSQLPKDRFSAERLKGVDSTLKIQPAKLEDSAVYLCASSSRRGAVTGELFFGEGSRLTVL.

This sequence joins TRBV7-9 and TRBJ2-7; 9 bases match TRBD2. Germline V gene lookup returns CDR1 SEHNR and CDR2 FQNEAQ (reference sequence). The CDR3 runs 16 residues. V trimming: 4 bases; J trimming: 0 bases; junction bases outside the gene matches: 7. The CDR3 spells CASSSLSGRISYEQYF. CDR3 nucleotides: TGTGCCAGCAGCTCCCTTAGCGGGAGAATCTCCTACGAGCAGTACTTC.

This clone appeared a few times. This chain connects TRBV6-5 to TRBJ1-6; the match to TRBD1 covers 9 bases. V was pared by 2 bases and J by 10 bases, with 6 bases of the junction left unmatched. Germline lookup yields CDR1 MNHEY and CDR2 SVGAGI. This CDR3 has 15 amino acids. The CDR3 DNA follows: TGTGCCAGCAGTTACCAGTACAGGGGGCAGTCACCCCTCCACTTT. Its protein product is CASSYQYRGQSPLHF.

The J gene is TRBJ2-7, the V gene TRBV5-1, with 7 bases lining up with TRBD2. Germline V CDR1 and CDR2: SGHRS, YFSETQ. The CDR3 sequence is 14 residues long. The trim removed 4 bases at V and 5 bases at J, leaving 9 bases unmatched. CDR3 nucleotides: TGCGCCAGCAGCCTTGGGGGGGTGCCGGACGAGCAGTACTTC. Protein product: CASSLGGVPDEQYF.

The genes are TRBV7-9 and TRBJ1-3, with D uncertain. Trimming shortened V by 1 base and J by 2 bases, and 15 bases separated the two germline ends. CDR3 length equals 17 residues. Per germline, CDR1 SEHNR and CDR2 FQNEAQ (reference sequence). The CDR3 protein is CASSLGRAGIAGNTIYF. CDR3 nucleotide sequence: TGTGCCAGCAGCTTAGGTAGAGCGGGTATCGCTGGAAACACCATATATTTT.

The CDR3 DNA is TGTGCCATCAGTGAGTCGGCAGGGAATGAAGCTTTCTTT. It yields the protein CAISESAGNEAFF. The V gene is TRBV10-3, the J gene TRBJ1-1, with D perhaps TRBD1 (5 bases). The CDR3 consists of 13 residues. Germline CDR1 ENHRY, CDR2 SYGVKD. Trimming pared 0 bases from V and 7 bases from J, leaving 9 bases between.

V is TRBV2 and J is TRBJ2-7, with D hard to call. The CDR3 runs 15 residues. V was cut by 3 bases and J by 0 bases, with 12 bases left in between. Germline CDR1 reads SNHLY; CDR2 reads FYNNEI. DNA of the CDR3: TGTGCCAGCAGTGACGCAGCAGGCAGCTCCTACGAGCAGTACTTC. The encoded protein is CASSDAAGSSYEQYF. The full variable domain, with the rest looked up from reference TRBV2 and TRBJ2-7, is EPEVTQTPSHQVTQMGQEVILRCVPISNHLYFYWYRQILGQKVEFLVSFYNNEISEKSEIFDDQFSVERPDGSNFTLKIRSTKLEDSAMYFCASSDAAGSSYEQYFGPGTRLTVT.

The V and J genes are TRBV7-9 and TRBJ2-7; 9 bases agree with TRBD2. Germline CDR1 reads SEHNR; CDR2 reads FQNEAQ (reference sequence). This CDR3 has 15 amino acids. The J segment lost 0 bases and the V segment lost 6 bases, leaving 6 bases of the junction unmatched. For the CDR3, the DNA is TGTGCCAGCAGGCCCGGGGGACTAGCCTCCTACGAGCAGTACTTC. Translation: CASRPGGLASYEQYF.

This sequence joins TRBV19 and TRBJ1-4; TRBD1 is a possible D gene (5 bases). V was trimmed by 5 bases and J by 0 bases, leaving 22 bases between them. Germline V gene sequence: CDR1 LNHDA, CDR2 SQIVND (reference sequence). The CDR3 runs 19 residues. The CDR3 loop is CASSPPPQEQVATNEKLFF. CDR3 DNA: TGTGCCAGTAGTCCCCCCCCACAGGAACAAGTAGCAACTAATGAAAAACTGTTTTTT.